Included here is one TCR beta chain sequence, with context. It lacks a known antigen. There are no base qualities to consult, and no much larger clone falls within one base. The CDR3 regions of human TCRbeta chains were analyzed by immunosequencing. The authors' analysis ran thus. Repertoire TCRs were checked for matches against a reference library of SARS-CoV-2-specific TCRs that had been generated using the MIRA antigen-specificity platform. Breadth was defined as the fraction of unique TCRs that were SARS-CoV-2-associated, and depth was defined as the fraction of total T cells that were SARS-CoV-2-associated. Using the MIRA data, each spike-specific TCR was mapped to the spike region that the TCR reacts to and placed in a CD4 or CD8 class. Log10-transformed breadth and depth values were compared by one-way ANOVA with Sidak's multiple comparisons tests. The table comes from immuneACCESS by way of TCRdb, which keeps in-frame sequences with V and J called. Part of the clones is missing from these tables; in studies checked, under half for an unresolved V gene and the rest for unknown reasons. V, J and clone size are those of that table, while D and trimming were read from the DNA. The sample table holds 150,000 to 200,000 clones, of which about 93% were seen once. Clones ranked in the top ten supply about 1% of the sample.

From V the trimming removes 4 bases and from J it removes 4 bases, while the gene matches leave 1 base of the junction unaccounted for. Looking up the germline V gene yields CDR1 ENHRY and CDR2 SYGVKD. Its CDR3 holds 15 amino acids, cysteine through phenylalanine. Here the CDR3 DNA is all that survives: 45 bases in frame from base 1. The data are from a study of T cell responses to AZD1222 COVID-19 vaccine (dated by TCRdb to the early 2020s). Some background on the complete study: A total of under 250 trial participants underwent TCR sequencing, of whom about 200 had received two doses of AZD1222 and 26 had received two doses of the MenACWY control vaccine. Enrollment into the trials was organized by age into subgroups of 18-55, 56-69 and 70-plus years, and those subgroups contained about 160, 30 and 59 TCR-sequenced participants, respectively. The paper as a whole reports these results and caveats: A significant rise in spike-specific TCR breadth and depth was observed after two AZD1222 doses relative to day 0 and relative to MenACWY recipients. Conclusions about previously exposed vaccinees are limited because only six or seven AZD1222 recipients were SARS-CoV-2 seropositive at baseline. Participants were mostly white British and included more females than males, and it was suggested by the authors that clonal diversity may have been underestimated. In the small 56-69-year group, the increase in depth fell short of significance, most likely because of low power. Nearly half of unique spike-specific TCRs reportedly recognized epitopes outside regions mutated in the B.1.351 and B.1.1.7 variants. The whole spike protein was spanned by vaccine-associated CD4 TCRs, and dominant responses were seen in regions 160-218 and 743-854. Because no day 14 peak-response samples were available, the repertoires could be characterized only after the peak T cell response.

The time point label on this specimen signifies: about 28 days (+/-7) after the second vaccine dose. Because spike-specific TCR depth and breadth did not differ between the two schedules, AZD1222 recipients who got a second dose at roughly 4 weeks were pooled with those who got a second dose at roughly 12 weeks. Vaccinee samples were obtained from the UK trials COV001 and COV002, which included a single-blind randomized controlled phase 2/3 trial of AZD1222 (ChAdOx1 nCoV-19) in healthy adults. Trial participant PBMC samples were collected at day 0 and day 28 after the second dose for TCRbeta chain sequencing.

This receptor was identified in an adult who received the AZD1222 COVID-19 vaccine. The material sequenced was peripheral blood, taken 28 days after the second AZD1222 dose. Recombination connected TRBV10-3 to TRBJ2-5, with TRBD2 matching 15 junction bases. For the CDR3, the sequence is CAISGTSGGGETQYF. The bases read TGTGCCATCAGTGGGACTAGCGGGGGGGGAGAGACCCAGTACTTC.